The 29 T cell receptor beta chains presented below share a single source sample, sequenced in a study of radiation and T cells in renal cell carcinoma. Generated by immunoSEQ multiplex PCR, the TCRdb table keeps only in-frame clones and is missing some. The data hold 17,000 or so clones, with 45% to 70% observed a single time. Treatment specified: 15 Gy SBRT to primary tumor, nephrectomy 4 weeks later. The input for sequencing was tumor tissue, taken from a patient whose treatment included radiotherapy and nephrectomy. The source is a man aged 50 to 60 with renal cell carcinoma.

The chain combines TRBV7-2 with TRBJ1-5; D might be TRBD1 (5 bases). This CDR3 has 16 residues. Trimming removed 5 bases from V and 4 bases from J, with 18 bases in between. The germline V gene encodes CDR1 SGHTA and CDR2 FQGNSA. The CDR3 loop reads CASSSSGRETNQPQHF. The CDR3 DNA sequence: TGTGCCAGCAGCAGTTCAGGGAGGGAAACTAATCAGCCCCAGCATTTT.

J is TRBJ2-7 and V is TRBV2; a weak D match, TRBD2 (6 bases). The ends were cut back, 6 bases at V and 4 bases at J, with 16 bases in the middle. The germline V gene has CDR1 SNHLY and CDR2 FYNNEI. The CDR3 totals 14 residues. The CDR3 loop reads CASSSLGGLYEQYF. The CDR3 region has the DNA TGTGCCAGCAGCTCTTTGGGGGGTTTGTACGAGCAGTACTTC.

The rearrangement joins TRBV27 to TRBJ1-2; D gene uncertain. V was shortened by 6 bases and J by 6 bases, with 14 bases between the two germline ends. The CDR3 spans 13 residues. Germline loops: CDR1 MNHEY, CDR2 SMNVEV (reference sequence). Here the CDR3 DNA reads TGTGCCAGCAGCTTCCCGGACGGAGATGGCTACACCTTC. This translates into CASSFPDGDGYTF.

In this sample, this clone turned up a few times. This rearrangement joins TRBV9 to TRBJ2-1; 7 nucleotides match TRBD2. The CDR3 has 15 residues. V shed 2 bases and J 3 bases; nucleotides not matched to a gene: 5. The germline V gene has CDR1 SGDLS and CDR2 YYNGEE. CDR3: CASSVLADVYNEQFF. For the CDR3, the DNA is TGTGCCAGCAGCGTTCTAGCGGACGTCTACAATGAGCAGTTCTTC.

This clone has a single count. This sequence joins TRBV5-8 and TRBJ2-7, with D unclear. There are 12 residues in the CDR3. Germline V lookup: CDR1 SGHTS, CDR2 YDEGEE. V lost 4 bases and J 6 bases, leaving 11 bases between the germline ends. CDR3 sequence reads: CASSVNYVEQYF. DNA for the CDR3: TGTGCCAGCAGCGTGAATTATGTCGAGCAGTACTTC.

This chain connects TRBV4-2 to TRBJ2-7, with 7 bases fitting TRBD2. Per the germline V gene, CDR1 is LGHNA and CDR2 is YNFKEQ. Trimming removed 1 base from V and 7 bases from J; junction bases left unmatched: 7. The CDR3 has 14 amino acids. The CDR3, as DNA: TGTGCCAGCAGCCAAGGGTTCCGGGGGGTTGAGCAGTACTTC. Amino acid sequence: CASSQGFRGVEQYF.

In this sample, this clone turned up a few times. V usage is TRBV5-1 and J usage is TRBJ1-3, with TRBD1 identical over 7 bases. The CDR3 runs 14 residues. Germline lookup yields CDR1 SGHRS and CDR2 YFSETQ. The V gene end was trimmed by 4 bases and the J gene end by 2 bases; junction bases not matched to a gene: 3. This CDR3 is CASSETGAGNTIYF. For the CDR3, the DNA is TGCGCCAGCAGCGAAACAGGGGCTGGAAACACCATATATTTT.

The V and J genes are TRBV11-2 and TRBJ1-1; D is unclear. V was pared by 5 bases and J by 3 bases, with 10 bases between. The CDR3 extends over 13 amino acids. Germline CDR1 is SGHAT and CDR2 is FQNNGV. CDR3 region: CASSMDAYTEAFF. CDR3 DNA sequence: TGTGCCAGCAGCATGGATGCCTACACTGAAGCTTTCTTT.

Judged by abundance, this clone is large. The J gene is TRBJ1-2, the V gene TRBV29-1, with D unresolved. The CDR3 spans 13 residues. Germline V CDR1 and CDR2: SQVTM, ANQGSEA. Trimming removed 5 bases at V and 3 bases at J, with 13 bases between. The CDR3 sequence is CSVPPQRDYGYTF. The CDR3 DNA reads TGCAGCGTTCCTCCCCAGAGGGACTATGGCTACACCTTC. The full variable domain, its missing parts supplied by reference TRBV29-1 and TRBJ1-2, is SAVISQKPSRDICQRGTSLTIQCQVDSQVTMMFWYRQQPGQSLTLIATANQGSEATYESGFVIDKFPISRPNLTFSTLTVSNMSPEDSSIYLCSVPPQRDYGYTFGSGTRLTVV.

V gene TRBV5-4 combines with J gene TRBJ2-7, with 10 nucleotides matching TRBD1. The length of the CDR3 is 14 residues. The trim removed 4 bases at V and 6 bases at J, leaving 7 bases unmatched. CDR1 and CDR2 (germline): SGHNT, YYREEE (reference sequence). CDR3 protein: CASSLSGTGVEQYF. The CDR3 DNA sequence: TGTGCCAGCAGCCTGTCCGGGACAGGGGTCGAGCAGTACTTC.

The chain uses TRBV10-1 and TRBJ1-4; 8 bases match TRBD1. V trimming: 3 bases; J trimming: 7 bases; junction bases outside the gene matches: 7. CDR1 is WNHNN, CDR2 SYGVQD, per germline (reference sequence). The CDR3 sequence is 15 residues long. The chain's CDR3 is CASSDVRGQGEKLFF. The CDR3, as DNA: TGCGCCAGCAGTGACGTCAGGGGGCAAGGTGAAAAACTGTTTTTT.

This clone was detected a few times. This chain joins TRBV9 and TRBJ2-1; D might be TRBD2 (6 bases). Germline V gives CDR1 SGDLS, CDR2 YYNGEE. The ends were cut back, 0 bases at V and 9 bases at J, with 7 bases in the middle. The CDR3 runs to 12 residues. The chain's CDR3 is CASSVGGVEQFF. The CDR3 DNA follows: TGTGCCAGCAGCGTAGGGGGGGTTGAGCAGTTCTTC.

The chain uses TRBV5-1 and TRBJ2-3; no clear D. This CDR3 has 13 residues. V lost 0 bases and J lost 5, with 7 bases in between. Germline V lookup: CDR1 SGHRS, CDR2 YFSETQ. CDR3 sequence (DNA): TGCGCCAGCAGCTTGGATTGGGGAGATACGCAGTATTTT. Protein: CASSLDWGDTQYF.

This clone was seen only a few times. This chain joins TRBV19 and TRBJ1-5; 8 nucleotides line up with TRBD1. This CDR3 contains 16 residues. V gave up 4 bases and J gave up 5 bases; unmatched junction bases: 10. The V gene's germline CDR1 is LNHDA and CDR2 SQIVND (reference sequence). The CDR3 DNA reads as TGTGCCAGTAGTACCATGTGGACAGGGAAGGATCAGCCCCAGCATTTT. This codes for CASSTMWTGKDQPQHF.

The CDR3 coding sequence is TGCAGCGTTTCCCAGTCTCCGGACAATGAGCAGTTCTTC. Its translation is CSVSQSPDNEQFF. The rearrangement links TRBV29-1 to TRBJ2-1; no reliable D call. V shed 5 bases and J shed 5 bases, with 13 bases lying between them. Germline V gene lookup returns CDR1 SQVTM and CDR2 ANQGSEA. The CDR3 is made up of 13 amino acids.

This chain connects TRBV6-4 to TRBJ2-7; the D is unclear. The length of the CDR3 is 13 residues. V lost 6 bases and J 3 bases, leaving 12 bases between the germline ends. CDR1 is MRHNA and CDR2 is SNTAGT in the germline V gene. DNA for the CDR3: TGTGCCAGCAGCCCGGTTCTTGGCTACGAGCAGTACTTC. Amino acid sequence: CASSPVLGYEQYF.

The chain is built from TRBV19 and TRBJ2-1; 8 nucleotides align to TRBD2. V lost 3 bases, J lost 9 bases, and 4 bases stayed unmatched. Germline V CDR1 and CDR2: LNHDA, SQIVND (reference sequence). The CDR3 totals 13 residues. CDR3: CASSIFREGEQFF. Written as DNA, the CDR3 is TGTGCCAGTAGTATTTTCCGGGAGGGTGAGCAGTTCTTC.

This clone was seen a few times. The CDR3 region has the DNA TGTGCCAGCAGCGGACAGGCGGATCAGCCCCAGCATTTT. This codes for CASSGQADQPQHF. The chain carries TRBV7-2 and TRBJ1-5; 7 bases are a match to TRBD1. Germline CDR1 reads SGHTA; CDR2 reads FQGNSA. This CDR3 contains 13 residues. Losses at the gene ends were 5 bases for V and 5 bases for J; bases not matched to a gene: 3.

The chain has TRBV19 and TRBJ2-7; 8 nucleotides line up with TRBD1. The V gene end was trimmed by 7 bases and the J gene end by 2 bases; junction bases not matched to a gene: 4. Germline CDR1 LNHDA, CDR2 SQIVND (reference sequence). This CDR3 is built from 13 residues. The DNA of the CDR3 is TGTGCCAGTAAAGGCAGGGGGCCCTACGAGCAGTACTTC. It encodes CASKGRGPYEQYF.

The chain carries TRBV18 and TRBJ2-5; 7 nucleotides align to TRBD1. Germline V gene sequence: CDR1 KGHSH, CDR2 LQKENI. The trim removed 5 bases at V and 2 bases at J, leaving 8 bases unmatched. The CDR3 extends over 15 amino acids. CDR3 loop: CASSFTRTGQETQYF. The CDR3 DNA reads as TGTGCCAGCTCATTTACAAGGACAGGTCAAGAGACCCAGTACTTC.

J is TRBJ2-1 and V is TRBV28; TRBD2 aligns across 10 bases. V was pared by 5 bases and J by 7 bases, with 11 bases of the junction left unmatched. CDR1 MDHEN and CDR2 SYDVKM come from the germline V gene. There are 16 residues in the CDR3. The CDR3 loop reads CASSTLSGGSINEQFF. Here the CDR3 DNA reads TGTGCCAGCAGTACCCTTAGCGGGGGGTCTATTAATGAGCAGTTCTTC.

The rearrangement uses TRBV4-2 and TRBJ1-6; no clear D gene. V was pared by 2 bases and J by 5 bases, with 13 bases between. Germline loops: CDR1 LGHNA, CDR2 YNFKEQ. CDR3 length: 16 residues. The CDR3 sequence: CASSQRAAADNSPLHF. The CDR3 DNA reads TGTGCCAGCAGCCAAAGGGCCGCAGCCGATAATTCACCCCTCCACTTT.

The genes are TRBV5-1 and TRBJ2-7, with D perhaps TRBD2 (5 bases). The CDR3 has 14 residues. Germline V lookup: CDR1 SGHRS, CDR2 YFSETQ. V lost 7 bases and J lost 1, with 15 bases in between. CDR3 loop: CASHYGEWSYEQYF. As DNA, the CDR3 is TGCGCCAGCCACTACGGGGAATGGTCCTACGAGCAGTACTTC.

This clone was counted once. The rearrangement links TRBV6-1 to TRBJ1-1; no clear D gene. Trimming stripped 2 bases from V and 6 bases from J, with 16 bases between. Germline V CDR1 and CDR2: MNHNS, SASEGT. The CDR3 is 15 amino acids. The DNA for the CDR3 is TGTGCCAGCAGTGAAATGTCAGGTACAGCATCTGAAGCTTTCTTT. Translated: CASSEMSGTASEAFF.

The rearrangement links TRBV6-6 to TRBJ2-7; 11 bases match TRBD2. This CDR3 contains 14 residues. Trimming removed 7 bases from V and 7 bases from J; junction bases left unmatched: 9. Germline loops: CDR1 MNHNY, CDR2 SVGAGI (reference sequence). The chain's CDR3 is CASNLLAGDAEQYF. The DNA of the CDR3 is TGTGCCAGCAACCTACTAGCGGGAGACGCGGAGCAGTACTTC.

Written as DNA, the CDR3 is TGTGCCAGCAGCGAGACAGGTTGGTCCACTGAAGCTTTCTTT. Its protein is CASSETGWSTEAFF. The chain employs TRBV11-2 and TRBJ1-1, with a possible D match to TRBD1 (6 bases). This CDR3 region has 14 residues. The germline V gene encodes CDR1 SGHAT and CDR2 FQNNGV. V lost 5 bases, J lost 4 bases, and 14 bases lay in between.

This chain links TRBV9 with TRBJ2-6, with a possible D match to TRBD2 (6 bases). The CDR3 spans 18 residues. V was cut by 2 bases and J by 0 bases, with 15 bases left in between. Germline loops: CDR1 SGDLS, CDR2 YYNGEE. In nucleotides, the CDR3 is TGTGCCAGCAGCGTTGGTGGGGCGGGACGCTCTGGGGCCAACGTCCTGACTTTC. It yields the protein CASSVGGAGRSGANVLTF. The full variable domain, completed using reference TRBV9 and TRBJ2-6, is DSGVTQTPKHLITATGQRVTLRCSPRSGDLSVYWYQQSLDQGLQFLIQYYNGEERAKGNILERFSAQQFPDLHSELNLSSLELGDSALYFCASSVGGAGRSGANVLTFGAGSRLTVL.

A few counts support this clone. The sample carries other DNA sequences with the same CDR3. The chain recombines TRBV27 with TRBJ1-2; 9 positions match TRBD1. The germline CDR1 and CDR2 sequences are MNHEY and SMNVEV (reference sequence). J lost 7 bases, V lost 8 bases, and 5 bases had no gene match. There are 12 residues in the CDR3. The CDR3, as DNA: TGTGCCAGCCGGACAGGGGCGGGTGGCTACACCTTC. Its translation is CASRTGAGGYTF.

This chain joins TRBV6-1 and TRBJ1-1; the D is unclear. The CDR3 covers 16 residues. V lost 2 bases, J lost 3 bases, and 16 bases lay in between. Looked up from germline, CDR1 is MNHNS and CDR2 is SASEGT. The CDR3 here is CASSERWTRRDTEAFF. CDR3 DNA: TGTGCCAGCAGTGAACGATGGACGAGGAGGGACACTGAAGCTTTCTTT.